This T cell receptor (beta chain) is from a study of early T cells in non-severe SARS-CoV-2 infection. Study-wide background: Bulk RNA taken from unsorted whole blood was sequenced, leaving chains unpaired. Study findings and constraints: VDJdb matching skewed toward anti-spike CD8 responses, missing private and CD4 specificities.

In the library, individual cDNA molecules carried attached unique molecular identifiers. TCRdb fed the 5' RACE reads into MiXCR, producing one record per CDR3 protein. Altogether over 30,000 distinct CDR3 sequences are present, over 6% being singletons, with the ten largest covering 13%. This clonotype was observed a handful of times. Its specificity is unknown. V was clipped by 5 bases and J by 2 bases, with 10 bases between them. This CDR3 is 13 amino acids long. From germline, CDR1 is SGHAT and CDR2 FQNNGV. This TCR was recovered from an adult who was a healthcare worker with PCR-confirmed SARS-CoV-2 infection or an uninfected control (not recorded which). The rearrangement links TRBV11-2 to TRBJ2-7; TRBD1 might be the D (6 bases). Sequences were derived from whole blood, sampled at baseline. The CDR3 sequence is CASSPRGTYEQYF. In DNA, the CDR3 is TGTGCCAGCAGCCCGAGGGGGACCTACGAGCAGTACTTC.